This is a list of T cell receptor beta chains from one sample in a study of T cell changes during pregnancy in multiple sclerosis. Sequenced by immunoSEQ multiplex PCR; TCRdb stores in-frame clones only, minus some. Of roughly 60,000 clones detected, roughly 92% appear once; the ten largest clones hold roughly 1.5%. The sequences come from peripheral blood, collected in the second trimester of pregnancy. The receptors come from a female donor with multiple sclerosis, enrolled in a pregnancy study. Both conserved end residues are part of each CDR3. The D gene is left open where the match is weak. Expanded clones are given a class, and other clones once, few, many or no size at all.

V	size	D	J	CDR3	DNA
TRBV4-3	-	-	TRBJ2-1	CASSPQLDNEQFF	TGCGCCAGCAGCCCACAACTAGACAATGAGCAGTTCTTC
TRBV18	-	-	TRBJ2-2	CASSPAGSNTGELFF	TGTGCCAGCTCACCAGCGGGGTCTAACACCGGGGAGCTGTTTTTT
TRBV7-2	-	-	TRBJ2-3	CASSLAGVGTDTQYF	TGTGCCAGCAGCTTAGCGGGAGTCGGAACAGATACGCAGTATTTT
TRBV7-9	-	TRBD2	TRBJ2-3	CASSSRREIDTQYF	TGTGCCAGCAGCTCCAGGCGGGAGATAGATACGCAGTATTTT
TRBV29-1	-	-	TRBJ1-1	CSVAQRQGTEAFF	TGCAGCGTCGCCCAGAGGCAGGGGACTGAAGCTTTCTTT
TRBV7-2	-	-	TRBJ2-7	CASSLDRSFEQYF	TGTGCCAGCAGCTTAGACAGGAGTTTCGAGCAGTACTTC
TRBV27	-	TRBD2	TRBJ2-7	CASSLLAGRYEQYF	TGTGCCAGCAGTTTACTAGCGGGAAGGTACGAGCAGTACTTC
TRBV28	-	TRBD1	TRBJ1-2	CASSEGQGSGYGYTF	TGTGCCAGCAGTGAGGGACAGGGTTCTGGCTATGGCTACACCTTC
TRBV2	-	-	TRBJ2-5	CASSGGRGYQETQYF	TGTGCCAGCAGTGGAGGTAGGGGGTACCAAGAGACCCAGTACTTC
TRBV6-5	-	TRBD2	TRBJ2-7	CASSYLAGVDEQYF	TGTGCCAGCAGTTACCTAGCGGGAGTAGACGAGCAGTACTTC
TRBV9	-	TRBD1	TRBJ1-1	CASSVVDRVGGEAFF	TGTGCCAGCAGCGTAGTCGACAGGGTAGGGGGTGAAGCTTTCTTT
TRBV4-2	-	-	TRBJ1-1	CASSQGGAMNTEAFF	TGTGCCAGCAGCCAAGGGGGAGCAATGAACACTGAAGCTTTCTTT
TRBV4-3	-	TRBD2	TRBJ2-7	CASSLLAGVGNEQYF	TGCGCCAGCAGCCTCTTAGCGGGAGTAGGGAACGAGCAGTACTTC
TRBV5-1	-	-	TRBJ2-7	CASRWVGAGNEQYF	TGCGCCAGCAGATGGGTAGGAGCAGGGAACGAGCAGTACTTC
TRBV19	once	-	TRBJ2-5	CASSIIAGKETQYF	TGTGCCAGTAGTATAATCGCAGGGAAAGAGACCCAGTACTTC
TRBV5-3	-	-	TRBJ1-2	CARSAGQIGLLGYTF	TGTGCCAGAAGCGCCGGACAGATCGGCCTTCTTGGCTACACCTTC
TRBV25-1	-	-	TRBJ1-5	CASSPTASNQPQHF	TGTGCCAGCAGTCCTACAGCAAGCAATCAGCCCCAGCATTTT
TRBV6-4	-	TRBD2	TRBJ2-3	CASSRPPGTGDYTDTQYF	TGTGCCAGCAGTCGACCCCCTGGGACTGGGGACTACACAGATACGCAGTATTTT
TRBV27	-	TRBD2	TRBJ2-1	CASSPRTSGSDEQFF	TGTGCCAGCAGCCCCCGGACTAGCGGGAGCGATGAGCAGTTCTTC
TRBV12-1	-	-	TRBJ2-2	CASSFARTGSFRGAVF	TGTGCCAGCAGCTTTGCCCGGACAGGGTCGTTCCGGGGAGCTGTTTTT
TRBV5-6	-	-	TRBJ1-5	CASSLGAQGNQPQHF	TGTGCCAGCAGCTTGGGGGCCCAGGGCAATCAGCCCCAGCATTTT
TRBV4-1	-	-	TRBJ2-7	CASSQVTLGEGASYEQYF	TGCGCCAGCAGCCAAGTTACCTTGGGAGAGGGTGCCTCCTACGAGCAGTACTTC
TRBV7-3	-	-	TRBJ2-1	CASSGDQGGYNEQFF	TGTGCCAGCAGCGGGGACCAGGGAGGCTACAATGAGCAGTTCTTC
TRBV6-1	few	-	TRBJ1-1	CASSARLVNTEAFF	TGTGCCAGCAGTGCCCGACTGGTGAACACTGAAGCTTTCTTT
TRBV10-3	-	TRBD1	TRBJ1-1	CAISWDRAEAAFF	TGTGCCATCAGCTGGGACAGGGCAGAAGCAGCTTTCTTT
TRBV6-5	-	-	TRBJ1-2	CASSSGRGYGYTF	TGTGCCAGCAGTTCTGGCAGGGGCTATGGCTACACCTTC
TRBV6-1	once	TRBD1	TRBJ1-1	CASNSDRPTGAFF	TGTGCCAGCAACTCGGACAGGCCCACCGGAGCTTTCTTT
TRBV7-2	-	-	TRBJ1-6	CASSAQGFYNSPLHF	TGTGCCAGCAGCGCACAGGGATTTTATAATTCACCCCTCCACTTT
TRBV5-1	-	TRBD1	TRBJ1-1	CASSSRPGQEAPNTEAFF	TGCGCCAGCAGCTCAAGGCCGGGACAGGAGGCGCCGAACACTGAAGCTTTCTTT